This is a list of T cell receptor beta chains from one sample in a study of blood T cell repertoires in COVID-19. Assay: immunoSEQ multiplex PCR; the TCRdb copy retains only in-frame clones and omits some. The sample includes roughly 230,000 clones, 88% seen only once; the top ten take about 1.8%. The sample was peripheral blood. The receptors here all came from a man between 65 and 85 years old with acute or convalescent COVID-19. Each CDR3 is given with its conserved first and last residue. D genes are given only for firm matches. Part of the rows lack a size; the others show once, few, many or a class for expanded clones.

>TRBV27|-|few|TRBJ2-3
TGTGCCAGCGCGAACAGGGCTTCTAGCACAGATACGCAGTATTTT
CASANRASSTDTQYF
>TRBV6-1|TRBD1|few|TRBJ2-7
TGTGCCAGCAGTGAATCGACAGGGGAATACTACGAGCAGTACTTC
CASSESTGEYYEQYF
>TRBV24-1|TRBD2|-|TRBJ2-3
TGTGCCACCAGTGTTGGGTGGAGCGGGGGGAACGCAGATACGCAGTATTTT
CATSVGWSGGNADTQYF
>TRBV19|-|-|TRBJ2-1
TGTGCCAGTAAAATTGGGTTGCGGGACAATGAGCAGTTCTTC
CASKIGLRDNEQFF
>TRBV19|-|-|TRBJ1-2
TGTGCCAGTAGTATAGTTGGCCAGGGTGACTATGGCTACACCTTC
CASSIVGQGDYGYTF
>TRBV4-2|-|-|TRBJ2-1
TGTGCCAGCGGGCCCCCGGTCGGCAGCTCCTACAATGAGCAGTTCTTC
CASGPPVGSSYNEQFF
>TRBV19|-|-|TRBJ2-6
TGTGCCAGTAGTAAGAATGGACTCCCGGGTATCTCTGGGGCCAACGTCCTGACTTTC
CASSKNGLPGISGANVLTF
>TRBV7-2|TRBD2|once|TRBJ2-2
TGTGCCAGCAGCTTGAGAGGGAGGGCCCCCGGGGAGCTGTTTTTT
CASSLRGRAPGELFF
>TRBV9|-|-|TRBJ2-7
TGTGCCAGCAGCGCCCGAGGGGGATCTGGCTACGAGCAGTACTTC
CASSARGGSGYEQYF
>TRBV7-8|TRBD1|-|TRBJ1-1
TGTGCCAGCAGCTCTCAGGGGGTTTTGGACACTGAAGCTTTCTTT
CASSSQGVLDTEAFF
>TRBV11-2|TRBD1|once|TRBJ2-7
TGTGCCAGCACCACGCCGGGACAGCCCTACGAGCAGTACTTC
CASTTPGQPYEQYF
>TRBV10-2|TRBD1|-|TRBJ1-5
TGCGCCAGCAGTGAGGGACAGGGGGCTGGCCAGCCCCAGCATTTT
CASSEGQGAGQPQHF
>TRBV27|-|-|TRBJ1-2
TGTGCCAGCAGTTTATCTGTACAGTCCTATGGCTACACCTTC
CASSLSVQSYGYTF
>TRBV5-1|-|-|TRBJ2-5
TGCGCCAGCAGCATTACCTGGCCGGGAGTGGGGCAGACCCAGTACTTC
CASSITWPGVGQTQYF
>TRBV5-1|-|-|TRBJ2-1
TGCGCCAGCAGCTTGCTCGGGGAGCAGTTCTTC
CASSLLGEQFF
>TRBV29-1|-|-|TRBJ2-7
TGCAGCGTTGAGGGCAGTTACGAGCAGTACTTC
CSVEGSYEQYF
>TRBV9|-|-|TRBJ2-5
TGTGCCAGCAGCGTAGCTGGAAGGGAGGAAGAGACCCAGTACTTC
CASSVAGREEETQYF
>TRBV5-1|TRBD2|-|TRBJ2-7
TGCGCCAGCAGCTTGGATATTAGCGGGCACAATTCCTACGAGCAGTACTTC
CASSLDISGHNSYEQYF
>TRBV5-1|TRBD1|-|TRBJ1-2
TGCGCCAGCAGTCGCCAGACAGGGGGCTTTGGCTACACCTTC
CASSRQTGGFGYTF
>TRBV10-1|-|-|TRBJ2-3
TGCGCCAGCAGTGATTTGTCTAGCACAGATACGCAGTATTTT
CASSDLSSTDTQYF
>TRBV28|-|-|TRBJ1-4
TGTGCCAGCAGTTTTGTCAGGGGCAGGCTGTTTTTT
CASSFVRGRLFF
>TRBV11-2|TRBD2|-|TRBJ2-2
TGTGCCAGCAGCCACAAGGGACTAGGGGCCGGGGAGCTGTTTTTT
CASSHKGLGAGELFF
>TRBV4-3|-|-|TRBJ1-5
TGCGCCAGCAGCCAAGGGCTCGTCAGCAATCAGCCCCAGCATTTT
CASSQGLVSNQPQHF
>TRBV10-3|-|-|TRBJ1-1
TGTGCCATCAGTGAGTCGTCAGGTTATACTGAAGCTTTCTTT
CAISESSGYTEAFF
>TRBV29-1|-|-|TRBJ2-1
TGCAGCGCGGAGGAGATCGATGAGCAGTTCTTC
CSAEEIDEQFF
>TRBV5-5|TRBD1|once|TRBJ1-3
TGTGCCAGCAGCTTGGCAGGGGGCGGAAACACCATATATTTT
CASSLAGGGNTIYF